This is a list of T cell receptor beta chains from one sample in a study of vaccination and CD4 T cells after COVID-19. Antigens for these TCRs are unknown. TCRdb passed the PCR reads through MiXCR, listing each CDR3 protein once. The table records 14,000 to 15,000 distinct CDR3 sequences, about four fifths of them present only once. The sample was CD4+ T cells from blood, cultured in vitro, taken after SARS-CoV-2 vaccination. All receptors come from a human donor who received a COVID-19 vaccine. Both conserved end residues are part of each CDR3. D genes are given only for firm matches. Only some rows state a clone size, as once, few, many or a class for expanded clones.

V gene	clone size	J gene	D gene	CDR3 length	CDR3 protein	CDR3 DNA
TRBV24-1	once	TRBJ1-4	TRBD1	15	CATSELTGGNEKLFF	TGTGCCACCAGTGAACTGACAGGGGGGAATGAAAAACTGTTTTTT
TRBV7-9	-	TRBJ1-1	-	15	CACIQGRGENTEAFF	TGTGCCTGCATCCAAGGTCGGGGGGAGAACACTGAAGCTTTCTTT
TRBV20-1	-	TRBJ2-5	TRBD1	14	CSARPDRGQETQYF	TGCAGTGCTAGACCAGACAGGGGCCAAGAGACCCAGTACTTC
TRBV6-1	-	TRBJ1-5	TRBD1	14	CASSEGDRDQPQHF	TGTGCCAGCAGTGAGGGGGACAGGGATCAGCCCCAGCATTTT
TRBV5-1	-	TRBJ2-1	TRBD1	12	CASSPSGTGLVF	TGCGCCAGCAGCCCCTCCGGGACAGGTCTGGTCTTC
TRBV19	-	TRBJ1-1	-	16	CASSDPGRSMNTEAFF	TGTGCCAGTAGTGACCCAGGGAGGAGTATGAACACTGAAGCTTTCTTT
TRBV5-6	-	TRBJ1-2	TRBD1	15	CASSSTDRVASGYTF	TGTGCCAGCAGCTCCACGGACAGGGTAGCGTCGGGCTACACCTTC
TRBV20-1	medium-sized	TRBJ1-2	-	11	CSASLAPGYTF	TGCAGTGCTAGTTTGGCCCCTGGCTACACCTTC
TRBV20-1	few	TRBJ1-5	TRBD1	16	CSARVPTGEGNQPQHF	TGCAGTGCTAGAGTCCCGACAGGGGAAGGCAATCAGCCCCAGCATTTT
TRBV10-3	once	TRBJ1-1	TRBD1	15	CAIRDGTGDTREAFF	TGTGCCATCAGGGACGGGACAGGGGACACACGTGAAGCTTTCTTT
TRBV20-1	-	TRBJ2-5	-	13	CSAIPINQETQYF	TGCAGTGCTATCCCCATAAACCAAGAGACCCAGTACTTC
TRBV30	large	TRBJ1-3	-	14	CAWSGPGSGNTIYF	TGTGCCTGGAGTGGTCCAGGGTCTGGAAACACCATATATTTT
TRBV2	-	TRBJ1-1	TRBD1	12	CASSRQGTEAFF	TGTGCCAGCAGTAGACAGGGAACTGAAGCTTTCTTT
TRBV5-1	-	TRBJ2-7	-	15	CASAFTSGVSGEQYF	TGCGCCAGCGCGTTTACATCAGGGGTTTCCGGCGAGCAGTACTTC
TRBV20-1	-	TRBJ1-5	TRBD1	16	CSARALGDRESQPQHF	TGCAGTGCTAGGGCCTTGGGGGACAGGGAGAGTCAGCCCCAGCATTTT
TRBV7-2	-	TRBJ2-5	TRBD2	15	CASSLRLAGGETQYF	TGTGCCAGCAGCTTAAGACTAGCGGGGGGGGAGACCCAGTACTTC
TRBV7-2	-	TRBJ1-6	TRBD1	16	CASIRTGNTYNSPLHF	TGTGCCAGCATCAGGACAGGGAATACCTATAATTCACCCCTCCACTTT
TRBV24-1	once	TRBJ1-2	-	13	CATSFGGNYGYTF	TGTGCCACCAGTTTCGGGGGAAACTATGGCTACACCTTC
TRBV6-1	-	TRBJ1-3	TRBD1	14	CASSQDRDGNTIYF	TGTGCCAGCAGCCAGGACAGGGACGGAAACACCATATATTTT
TRBV5-3	-	TRBJ1-1	-	14	CARSRPWGRSEAFF	TGTGCCAGAAGCCGGCCTTGGGGTCGGAGTGAAGCTTTCTTT
TRBV2	-	TRBJ1-2	-	13	CASNKGGNYGYTF	TGTGCCAGCAATAAAGGGGGAAACTATGGCTACACCTTC
TRBV30	-	TRBJ2-5	TRBD1	17	CAWSAPYIGGLGETQYF	TGTGCCTGGAGTGCACCCTATATAGGGGGCCTGGGGGAGACCCAGTACTTC
TRBV30	-	TRBJ1-2	-	15	CASEQRAGLGYGYTF	TGTGCCTCAGAGCAACGAGCCGGTTTGGGCTATGGCTACACCTTC
TRBV5-4	-	TRBJ2-5	TRBD1	15	CASSLRTGNRETQYF	TGTGCCAGCAGCTTGCGGACAGGGAATCGGGAGACCCAGTACTTC
TRBV15	few	TRBJ1-5	-	17	CATSRRGPGASNQPQHF	TGTGCCACCAGCAGGAGGGGTCCAGGGGCTAGCAATCAGCCCCAGCATTTT
TRBV20-1	-	TRBJ2-3	TRBD2	15	CSARRASGETDTQYF	TGCAGTGCACGACGGGCCAGCGGGGAAACAGATACGCAGTATTTT
TRBV24-1	-	TRBJ2-5	TRBD2	13	CATSGGAVETQYF	TGTGCCACCAGCGGGGGGGCCGTGGAGACCCAGTACTTC
TRBV19	-	TRBJ2-7	-	14	CASSIDLLGDEQYF	TGTGCCAGTAGTATAGATCTATTGGGGGACGAGCAGTACTTC
TRBV12-3/TRBV12-4	-	TRBJ1-2	-	12	CASSLERGGYTF	TGTGCCAGCAGTTTAGAAAGGGGTGGCTACACCTTC
TRBV7-8	-	TRBJ2-5	-	13	CASSFPYGETQYF	TGTGCCAGCAGCTTTCCATACGGGGAGACCCAGTACTTC
TRBV11-3	-	TRBJ1-1	-	14	CASRGPPLDTEAFF	TGTGCCAGCAGAGGACCACCCCTCGACACTGAAGCTTTCTTT
TRBV30	-	TRBJ2-5	TRBD2	18	CAWSPPRRASGNQETQYF	TGTGCCTGGAGTCCCCCAAGGCGGGCTAGCGGAAATCAAGAGACCCAGTACTTC
TRBV2	-	TRBJ1-5	-	15	CASARQRAGNQPQHF	TGTGCCAGCGCACGACAGCGAGCGGGCAATCAGCCCCAGCATTTT
TRBV10-3	-	TRBJ1-1	TRBD1	13	CAISPTGEDEAFF	TGTGCCATCAGCCCGACAGGGGAGGATGAAGCTTTCTTT
TRBV6-1	-	TRBJ2-2	-	14	CASSRDRRAGELFF	TGTGCCAGCAGTAGAGACAGGAGGGCCGGGGAGCTGTTTTTT
TRBV10-3	-	TRBJ2-7	-	12	CAISDYGQFSYF	TGTGCCATCAGTGACTACGGACAGTTCTCGTACTTC
TRBV7-2	-	TRBJ1-1	-	15	CASSLQGYMNTEAFF	TGTGCCAGCAGCTTACAGGGCTATATGAACACTGAAGCTTTCTTT
TRBV4-2	-	TRBJ2-1	-	15	CASSPLAVEDNEQFF	TGTGCCAGCAGCCCCCTCGCGGTAGAAGACAATGAGCAGTTCTTC